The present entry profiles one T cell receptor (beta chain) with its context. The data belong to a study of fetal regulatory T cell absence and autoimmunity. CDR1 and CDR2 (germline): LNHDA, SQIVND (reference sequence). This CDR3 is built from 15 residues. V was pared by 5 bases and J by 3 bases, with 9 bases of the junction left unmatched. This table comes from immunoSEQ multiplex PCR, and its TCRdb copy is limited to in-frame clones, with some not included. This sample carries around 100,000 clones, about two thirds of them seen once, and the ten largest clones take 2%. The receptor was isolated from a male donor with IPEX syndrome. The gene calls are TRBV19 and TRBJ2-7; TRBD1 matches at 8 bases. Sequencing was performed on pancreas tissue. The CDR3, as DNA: TGTGCCAGTAGTTTCCGGACAGGGCCCGGCTACGAGCAGTACTTC. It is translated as CASSFRTGPGYEQYF. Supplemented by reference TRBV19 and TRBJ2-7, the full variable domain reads DGGITQSPKYLFRKEGQNVTLSCEQNLNHDAMYWYRQDPGQGLRLIYYSQIVNDFQKGDIAEGYSVSREKKESFPLTVTSAQKNPTAFYLCASSFRTGPGYEQYFGPGTRLTVT.